This T cell receptor (beta chain) comes out of a study of blood T cell repertoires in COVID-19. Study at large: PBMCs, B-cell-depleted T cells, or T cells were the source of the cDNA or gDNA that made up the material.

This table comes from immunoSEQ multiplex PCR, and its TCRdb copy is limited to in-frame clones, with some not included. The sample comprises 29,000 or so clones, approximately 90% of which are singletons, and around 2.2% rests with the top ten. The CDR3 is 16 amino acids. Trimming pared 1 base from V and 3 bases from J, leaving 19 bases between. Germline V CDR1 and CDR2: GTSNPN, SVGIG (reference sequence). Sequencing was performed on peripheral blood. This TCR was sampled from a man aged 45-60 years with active COVID-19. V usage is TRBV30 and J usage is TRBJ2-7, with a weak D call TRBD1 (5 bases). The CDR3 sequence is CAWSGTGWRVYYEQYF. The CDR3 bases are TGTGCCTGGAGTGGAACAGGTTGGAGAGTTTACTACGAGCAGTACTTC.